This entry is about one T cell receptor beta chain. Antigen specificity is unknown. This table comes from immunoSEQ multiplex PCR, and its TCRdb copy is limited to in-frame clones, with some not included. Counted here are under 15,000 clones, around nine tenths occurring once; the ten biggest clones make up 0.9%. These data are taken from a study of PD-1 blockade in classical Hodgkin lymphoma. Study-wide results and limits: Baseline diversity resembling that of newly diagnosed patients was seen in complete responders. Compared with healthy donors, newly diagnosed patients reportedly showed lower baseline TCR diversity. Possible causes of repertoire differences, disease activity or prior therapy, remain undefined.

The time point here: cycle 4 day 1 (C4D1), after 5 to 7 weeks of nivolumab. The patients all showed relapse after autologous stem cell transplantation, while their brentuximab vedotin exposure varied. Negative selection with magnetic separation was used to purify CD4+ T cells from thawed PBMCs. The specimen was CD4+ T cells from blood, collected before the fourth cycle of nivolumab. This clonotype was sampled from a human donor with classical Hodgkin lymphoma.

As DNA, the CDR3 is TGTGCCAGCAGTGAGGGCCGAGGTGGAGAGCGACTGTTTTTT. It encodes CASSEGRGGERLFF. The chain links TRBV2 to TRBJ1-4; D not certain. Germline V CDR1 and CDR2: SNHLY, FYNNEI. V was clipped by 3 bases and J by 13 bases, with 18 bases between them. The length of the CDR3 is 14 residues.